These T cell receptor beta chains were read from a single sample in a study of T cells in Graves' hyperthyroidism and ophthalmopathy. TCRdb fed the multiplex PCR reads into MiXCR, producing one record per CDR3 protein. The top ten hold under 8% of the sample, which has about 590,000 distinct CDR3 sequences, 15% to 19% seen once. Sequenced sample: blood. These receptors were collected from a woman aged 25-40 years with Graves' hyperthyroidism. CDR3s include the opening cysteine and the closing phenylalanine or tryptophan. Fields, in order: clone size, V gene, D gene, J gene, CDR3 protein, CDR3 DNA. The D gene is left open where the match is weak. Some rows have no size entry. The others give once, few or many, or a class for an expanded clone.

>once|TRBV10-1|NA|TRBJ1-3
CANPGTSGNTIYF
TGCGCCAATCCAGGAACCTCTGGAAACACCATATATTTT
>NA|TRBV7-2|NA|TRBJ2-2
CASSLWSSWNTGELFF
TGTGCCAGCAGCTTATGGTCAAGCTGGAACACCGGGGAGCTGTTTTTT
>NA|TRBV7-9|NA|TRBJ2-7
CASSPATRTYEQYF
TGTGCCAGCAGCCCCGCGACTAGGACCTACGAGCAGTACTTC
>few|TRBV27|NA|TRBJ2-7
CASSLRNTPYPYEQYF
TGTGCCAGCAGTTTAAGAAACACACCTTATCCCTACGAGCAGTACTTC
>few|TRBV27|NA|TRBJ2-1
CASSLDAHTKYNEQFF
TGTGCCAGCAGTCTCGACGCCCATACAAAGTACAATGAGCAGTTCTTC
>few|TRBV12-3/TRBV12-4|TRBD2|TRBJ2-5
CASSPPGLAGGETQYF
TGTGCCAGCAGTCCGCCGGGACTAGCGGGAGGAGAGACCCAGTACTTC
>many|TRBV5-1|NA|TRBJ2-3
CASTQSPRSTDTQYF
TGCGCCAGCACCCAAAGCCCGAGAAGCACAGATACGCAGTATTTT
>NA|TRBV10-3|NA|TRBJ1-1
CAISESSHTGSTEAFF
TGTGCCATCAGTGAGTCGAGCCACACAGGGAGCACTGAAGCTTTCTTT
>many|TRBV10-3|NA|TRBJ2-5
CAISEGQETQYF
TGTGCCATCAGTGAAGGTCAAGAGACCCAGTACTTC
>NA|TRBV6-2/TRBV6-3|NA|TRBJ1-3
CASSSRQSSGNTIYF
TGTGCCAGCAGTAGCAGACAGAGCTCTGGAAACACCATATATTTT
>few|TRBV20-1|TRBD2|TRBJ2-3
CSARELAGRTDTQYF
TGCAGTGCTAGAGAACTAGCGGGTCGCACAGATACGCAGTATTTT
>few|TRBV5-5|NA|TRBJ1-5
CASSLEGGDQPQHF
TGTGCCAGCAGCTTGGAGGGAGGCGATCAGCCCCAGCATTTT
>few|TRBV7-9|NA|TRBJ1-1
CASSLGRAEAFF
TGTGCCAGCAGCTTAGGTCGCGCTGAAGCTTTCTTT
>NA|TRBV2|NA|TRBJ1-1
CASSVSLVVAEAFF
TGTGCCAGCAGTGTATCTCTAGTCGTCGCTGAAGCTTTCTTT
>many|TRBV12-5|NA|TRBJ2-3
CASGFVGVSLSTDTQYF
TGTGCTAGTGGTTTTGTGGGGGTTTCGCTGAGCACAGATACGCAGTATTTT
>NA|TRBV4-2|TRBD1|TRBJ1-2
CASSQGDRALNYGYTF
TGTGCCAGCAGCCAAGGGGACAGGGCGCTTAACTATGGCTACACCTTC
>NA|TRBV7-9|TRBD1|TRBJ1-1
CASSLGRGTANRVSTEAFF
TGTGCCAGCAGCTTAGGTCGAGGGACAGCTAATAGGGTGAGCACTGAAGCTTTCTTT
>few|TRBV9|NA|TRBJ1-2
CASSVDPWAGYTF
TGTGCCAGCAGCGTAGATCCTTGGGCTGGCTACACCTTC
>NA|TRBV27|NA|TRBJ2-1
CASSSSGKEQFF
TGTGCCAGCAGTTCCTCGGGCAAAGAGCAGTTCTTC
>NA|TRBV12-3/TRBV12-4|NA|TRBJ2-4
CASSLTPHGVVLAKNIQYF
TGTGCCAGCAGTTTAACCCCCCATGGGGTAGTTTTAGCCAAAAACATTCAGTACTTC
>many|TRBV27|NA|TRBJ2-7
CASSLGTLPTQQYF
TGTGCCAGCAGTTTAGGGACCTTGCCGACCCAGCAGTACTTC
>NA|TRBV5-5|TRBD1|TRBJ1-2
CASSLAGTETYGYTF
TGTGCCAGCAGCTTGGCCGGGACAGAAACCTATGGCTACACCTTC
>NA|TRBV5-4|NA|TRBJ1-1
CASSLWPQGNTEAFF
TGTGCCAGCAGCTTGTGGCCACAGGGGAACACTGAAGCTTTCTTT
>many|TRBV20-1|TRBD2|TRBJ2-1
CSAISGRAYNEQFF
TGCAGTGCTATTAGCGGGAGGGCCTACAATGAGCAGTTCTTC
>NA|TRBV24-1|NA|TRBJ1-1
CATSGQARGTEAFF
TGTGCCACCAGTGGACAGGCGAGGGGCACTGAAGCTTTCTTT
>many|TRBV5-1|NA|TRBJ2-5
CASSLVGRQETQYF
TGCGCCAGCAGCTTGGTTGGACGGCAAGAGACCCAGTACTTC
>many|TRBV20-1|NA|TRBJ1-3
CSAERGNGNTIYF
TGCAGTGCCGAGCGGGGGAACGGAAACACCATATATTTT
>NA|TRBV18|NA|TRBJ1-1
CASSPNTRRGNTEAFF
TGTGCCAGCTCACCGAACACTAGGCGGGGGAACACTGAAGCTTTCTTT
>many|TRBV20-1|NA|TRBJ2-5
CSAKSYVQQGGQETQYF
TGCAGTGCTAAGTCGTATGTACAGCAAGGAGGGCAAGAGACCCAGTACTTC
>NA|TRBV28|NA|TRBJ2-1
CASSAGGLGADEQFF
TGTGCCAGCAGCGCCGGCGGACTCGGGGCGGATGAGCAGTTCTTC
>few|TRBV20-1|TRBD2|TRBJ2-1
CSGTSGRREQFF
TGCAGTGGGACTAGCGGGAGAAGGGAGCAGTTCTTC
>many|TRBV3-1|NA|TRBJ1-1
CASSSRTEGEAFF
TGTGCCAGCAGCTCCCGGACAGAAGGAGAAGCTTTCTTT
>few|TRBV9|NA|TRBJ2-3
CASSVVTDTQYF
TGTGCCAGCAGCGTAGTCACAGATACGCAGTATTTT
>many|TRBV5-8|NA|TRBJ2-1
CASSLRGGIYNEQFF
TGTGCCAGCAGCCTTAGAGGCGGGATCTACAATGAGCAGTTCTTC
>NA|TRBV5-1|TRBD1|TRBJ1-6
CASSLGTGESPLHF
TGCGCCAGCAGCCTGGGGACAGGGGAATCACCCCTCCACTTT
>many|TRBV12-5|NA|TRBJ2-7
CASDGAEQYF
TGTGCTAGTGACGGAGCCGAGCAGTACTTC
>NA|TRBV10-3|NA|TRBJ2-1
CAIRFDGAEQFF
TGTGCCATCAGATTCGACGGCGCCGAGCAGTTCTTC
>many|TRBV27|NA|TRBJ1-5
CASSSVGTESNQPQHF
TGTGCCAGCAGTTCGGTGGGAACGGAGAGCAATCAGCCCCAGCATTTT
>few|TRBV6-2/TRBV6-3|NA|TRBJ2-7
CASRHIADEQYF
TGTGCCAGCAGACACATAGCGGACGAGCAGTACTTC
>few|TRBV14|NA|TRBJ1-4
CASSQYTGRYEKLFF
TGTGCCAGCAGCCAATATACAGGGCGCTACGAAAAACTGTTTTTT
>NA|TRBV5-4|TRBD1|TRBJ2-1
CASTRTGGGPYNEQFF
TGTGCCAGCACCCGAACAGGGGGCGGGCCCTACAATGAGCAGTTCTTC
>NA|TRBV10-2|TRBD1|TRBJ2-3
CASTQQGLTTDTQYF
TGCGCCTCAACTCAACAGGGGCTAACCACAGATACGCAGTATTTT
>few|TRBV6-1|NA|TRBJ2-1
CASSETATQSNEQLF
TGTGCCAGCAGTGAGACTGCGACCCAATCCAATGAGCAGCTCTTC
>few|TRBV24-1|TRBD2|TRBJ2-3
CATSVPTGLAGGTDTQYF
TGTGCCACCAGTGTCCCCACGGGACTAGCGGGAGGTACAGATACGCAGTATTTT